The entry below describes one T cell receptor (beta chain). Its cognate antigen is unknown. Some clones are missing from TCRdb's copy, which holds only in-frame ones; the method was immunoSEQ multiplex PCR. The sample includes some 260,000 clones, over 75% of them seen just once. These data belong to a study of cytomegalovirus exposure and HLA in healthy donors. Study details: The same platform as the approximately 640 first-cohort repertoires was used for the 90 to 150 validation repertoires, a later analysis reported. Study results and limitations: Later, an analysis found that TCR clusters from the first cohort tended to co-occur in the roughly 110 validation repertoires.

Trimming shortened V by 0 bases and J by 4 bases, and 15 bases separated the two germline ends. The germline V gene has CDR1 LGHNA and CDR2 YNFKEQ. This CDR3 spans 16 amino acids. V and J are TRBV4-2 and TRBJ2-5; D is perhaps TRBD2 (5 bases). Sequenced sample: PBMCs. The sequence came from a man younger than 35 in good health and CMV-seropositive. The CDR3 sequence: CASSQESRLAPETQYF. DNA for the CDR3: TGTGCCAGCAGCCAAGAATCGCGGCTAGCCCCAGAGACCCAGTACTTC.